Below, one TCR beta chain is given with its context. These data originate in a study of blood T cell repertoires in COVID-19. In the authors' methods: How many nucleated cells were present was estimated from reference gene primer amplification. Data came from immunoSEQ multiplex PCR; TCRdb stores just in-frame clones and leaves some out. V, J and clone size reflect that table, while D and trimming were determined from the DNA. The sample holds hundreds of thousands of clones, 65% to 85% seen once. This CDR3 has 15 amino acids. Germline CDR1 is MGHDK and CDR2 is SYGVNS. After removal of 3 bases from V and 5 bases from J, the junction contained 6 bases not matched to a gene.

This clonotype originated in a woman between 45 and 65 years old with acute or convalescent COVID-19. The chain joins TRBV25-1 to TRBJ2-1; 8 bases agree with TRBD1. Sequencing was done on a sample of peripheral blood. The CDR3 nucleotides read TGTGCCAGCAGTGATCCCGGGACAGGTCACAATGAGCAGTTCTTC. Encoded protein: CASSDPGTGHNEQFF.